This T cell receptor beta chain is drawn from a study of blood T cell repertoires in COVID-19. About the research overall: Sites across the United States, Italy and Spain contributed samples from acute and convalescent COVID-19. The cDNA or gDNA used as material had been derived from T cells, B-cell-depleted T cells, or PBMCs.

In the authors' workflow: From reference gene primer amplification, estimates of nucleated cell counts were derived. TCRdb's copy holds only in-frame clones and misses some; the assay was immunoSEQ multiplex PCR. The DNA was the basis for D and trimming; V, J and clone size are from that table. The table records 80,000 to 95,000 clones, roughly 90% of them present only once. The length of the CDR3 is 14 residues. Germline-derived CDR1 and CDR2 are LNHNV and YYDKDF (reference sequence). The germline V and J ends were trimmed by 0 bases and 4 bases, with 7 bases remaining between them. The clonotype originates from a woman in her forties or fifties with active or convalescent COVID-19. Sequenced input: peripheral blood. The rearrangement joins TRBV15 to TRBJ1-5; D is uncertain. CDR3 residues: CATSRDYSNQPQHF. DNA of the CDR3: TGTGCCACCAGCAGAGATTATTCTAATCAGCCCCAGCATTTT.